This TCR beta chain originates from a study of graft-versus-host responses after intestinal transplantation. For the study at large: Tacrolimus and steroids were given for 2 to 3 years to all recipients after anti-thymocyte globulin induction.

The data were produced by immunoSEQ multiplex PCR, yet TCRdb's version contains in-frame clones alone and is incomplete. The sample yields over 45,000 clones, around 92% seen once. As to this clone: Its target is not known.

Per germline, CDR1 SGHTA and CDR2 FQGNSA. V dropped 1 base and J dropped 12; count of bases not matched to a gene: 5. The CDR3 contains 15 residues. The sequences come from unstimulated CD4+ T cells sorted from spleen or lymph node cells, collected before transplant. The chain combines TRBV7-2 with TRBJ2-1; 14 positions match TRBD2. This receptor was identified in a human donor who was the organ donor for an intestinal transplant. This CDR3 reads CASSLGLAGGPLQFF. For the CDR3, the DNA is TGTGCCAGCAGCTTAGGACTAGCGGGGGGGCCTTTGCAGTTCTTC.